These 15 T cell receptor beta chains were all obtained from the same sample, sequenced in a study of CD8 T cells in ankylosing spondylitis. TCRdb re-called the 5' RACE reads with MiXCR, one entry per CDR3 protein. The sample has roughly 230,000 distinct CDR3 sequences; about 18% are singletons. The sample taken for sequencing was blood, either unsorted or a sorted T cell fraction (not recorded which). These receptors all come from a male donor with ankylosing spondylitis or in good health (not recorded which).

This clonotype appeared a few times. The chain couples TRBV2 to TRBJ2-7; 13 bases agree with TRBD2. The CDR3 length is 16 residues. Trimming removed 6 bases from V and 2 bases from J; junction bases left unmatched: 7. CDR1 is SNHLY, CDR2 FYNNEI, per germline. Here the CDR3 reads CASSPGTSGTTYEQYF. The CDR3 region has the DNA TGTGCCAGCAGCCCCGGGACTAGCGGGACTACCTACGAGCAGTACTTC.

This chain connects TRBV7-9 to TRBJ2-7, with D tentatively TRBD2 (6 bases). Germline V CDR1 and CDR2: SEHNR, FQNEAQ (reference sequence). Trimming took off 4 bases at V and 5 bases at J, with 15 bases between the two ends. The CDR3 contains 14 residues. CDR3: CASSSLTGRHEQYF. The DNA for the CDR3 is TGTGCCAGCAGCTCGTTAACGGGGAGGCACGAGCAGTACTTC.

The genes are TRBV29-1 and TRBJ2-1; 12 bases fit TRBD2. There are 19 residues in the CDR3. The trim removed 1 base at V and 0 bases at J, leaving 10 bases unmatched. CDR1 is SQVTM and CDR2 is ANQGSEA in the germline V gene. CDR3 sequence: CSVEGLAGGPIGSYNEQFF. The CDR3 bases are TGCAGCGTTGAAGGCCTAGCGGGAGGGCCAATCGGCTCCTACAATGAGCAGTTCTTC.

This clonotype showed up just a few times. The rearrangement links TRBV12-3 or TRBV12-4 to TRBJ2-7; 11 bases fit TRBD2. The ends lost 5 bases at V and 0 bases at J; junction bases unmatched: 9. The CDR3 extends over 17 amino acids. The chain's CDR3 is CASSLLPGLAVSYEQYF. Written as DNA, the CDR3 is TGTGCCAGCAGTCTCCTACCGGGACTAGCGGTCTCCTACGAGCAGTACTTC.

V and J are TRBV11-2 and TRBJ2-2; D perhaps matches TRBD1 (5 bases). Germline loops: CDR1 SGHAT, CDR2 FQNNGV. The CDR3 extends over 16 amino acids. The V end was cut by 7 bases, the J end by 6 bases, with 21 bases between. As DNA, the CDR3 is TGTGCCAGCAAATTACACGTGGGCAGGGTGGCCGGGGAGCTGTTTTTT. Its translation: CASKLHVGRVAGELFF.

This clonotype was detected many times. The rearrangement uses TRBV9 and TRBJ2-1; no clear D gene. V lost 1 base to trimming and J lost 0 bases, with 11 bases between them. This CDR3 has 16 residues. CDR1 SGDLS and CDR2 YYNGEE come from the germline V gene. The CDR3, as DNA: TGTGCCAGCAGCGTATACCTTACGAGCTCCTACAATGAGCAGTTCTTC. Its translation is CASSVYLTSSYNEQFF.

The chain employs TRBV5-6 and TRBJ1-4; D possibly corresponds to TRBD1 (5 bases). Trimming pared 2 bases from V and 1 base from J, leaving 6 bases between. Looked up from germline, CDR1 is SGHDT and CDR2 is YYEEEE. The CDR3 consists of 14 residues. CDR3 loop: CASSFDRTNEKLFF. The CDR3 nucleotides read TGTGCCAGCAGCTTTGACAGAACTAATGAAAAACTGTTTTTT.

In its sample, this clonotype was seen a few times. DNA for the CDR3: TGTGCCAGCAGGTTTGGTCCACAAGCCGAGCAGTACTTC. Residues: CASRFGPQAEQYF. The genes are TRBV5-6 and TRBJ2-7; D not resolved. CDR3 length: 13 amino acids. CDR1 SGHDT and CDR2 YYEEEE come from the germline V gene. Trimming cost V 5 bases and J 6 bases, with 15 bases left between them.

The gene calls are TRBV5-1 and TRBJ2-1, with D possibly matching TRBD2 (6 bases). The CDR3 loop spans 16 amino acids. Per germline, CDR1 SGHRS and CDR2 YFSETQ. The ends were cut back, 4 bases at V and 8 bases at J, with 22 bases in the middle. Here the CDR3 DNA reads TGCGCCAGCAGCGGATGGGACTTCCAGTCGAGCCATGAGCAGTTCTTC. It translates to CASSGWDFQSSHEQFF.

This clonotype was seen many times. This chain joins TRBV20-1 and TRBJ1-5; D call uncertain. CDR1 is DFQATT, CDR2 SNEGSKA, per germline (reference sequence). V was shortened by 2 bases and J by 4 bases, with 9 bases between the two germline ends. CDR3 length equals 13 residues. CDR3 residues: CSARRTENQPQHF. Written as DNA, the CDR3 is TGCAGTGCTAGACGGACGGAGAATCAGCCCCAGCATTTT.

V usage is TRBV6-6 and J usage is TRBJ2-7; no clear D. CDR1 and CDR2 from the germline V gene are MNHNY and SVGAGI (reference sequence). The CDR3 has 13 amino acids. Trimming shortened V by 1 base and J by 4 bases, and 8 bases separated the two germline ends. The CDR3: CASSYLLLYEQYF. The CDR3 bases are TGTGCCAGCAGTTACTTGCTGCTTTACGAGCAGTACTTC.

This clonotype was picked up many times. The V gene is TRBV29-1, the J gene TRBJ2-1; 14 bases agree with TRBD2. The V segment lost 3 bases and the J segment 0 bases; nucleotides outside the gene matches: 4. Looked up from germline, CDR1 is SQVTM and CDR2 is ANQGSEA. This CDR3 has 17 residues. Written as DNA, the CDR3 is TGCAGCGTTGACCTGACTAGCGGGGGGGGCTCCTACAATGAGCAGTTCTTC. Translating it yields CSVDLTSGGGSYNEQFF.

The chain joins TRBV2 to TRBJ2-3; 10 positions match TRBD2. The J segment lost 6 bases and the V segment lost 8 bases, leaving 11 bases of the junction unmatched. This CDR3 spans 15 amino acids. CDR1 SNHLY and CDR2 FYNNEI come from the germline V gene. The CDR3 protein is CASRAKAGGRDTQYF. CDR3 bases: TGTGCCAGCCGCGCTAAAGCGGGAGGGCGGGATACGCAGTATTTT.

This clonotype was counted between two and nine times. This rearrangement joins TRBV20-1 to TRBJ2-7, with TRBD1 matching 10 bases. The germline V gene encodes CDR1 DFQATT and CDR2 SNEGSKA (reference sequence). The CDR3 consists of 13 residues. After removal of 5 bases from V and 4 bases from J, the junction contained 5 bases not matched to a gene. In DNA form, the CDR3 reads TGCAGTGCTTGGGACAGGGGAGAATACGAGCAGTACTTC. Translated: CSAWDRGEYEQYF.

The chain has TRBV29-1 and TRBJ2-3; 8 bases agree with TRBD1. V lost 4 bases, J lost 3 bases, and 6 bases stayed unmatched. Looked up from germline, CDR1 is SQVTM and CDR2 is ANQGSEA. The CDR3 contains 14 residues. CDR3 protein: CSVGGQGLTDTQYF. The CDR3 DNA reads TGCAGCGTTGGAGGACAGGGTTTAACAGATACGCAGTATTTT.